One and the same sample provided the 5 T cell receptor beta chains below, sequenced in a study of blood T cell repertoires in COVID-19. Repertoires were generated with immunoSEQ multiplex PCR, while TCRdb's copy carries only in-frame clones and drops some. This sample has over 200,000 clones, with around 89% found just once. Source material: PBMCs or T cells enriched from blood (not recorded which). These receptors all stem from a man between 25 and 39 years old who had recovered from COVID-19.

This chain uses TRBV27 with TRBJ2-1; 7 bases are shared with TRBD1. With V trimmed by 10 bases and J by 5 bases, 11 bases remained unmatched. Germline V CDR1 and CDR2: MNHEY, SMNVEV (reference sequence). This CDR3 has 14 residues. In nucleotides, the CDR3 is TGTGCCACCGCGGAAGGGGGCTATAACAATGAGCAGTTCTTC. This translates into CATAEGGYNNEQFF.

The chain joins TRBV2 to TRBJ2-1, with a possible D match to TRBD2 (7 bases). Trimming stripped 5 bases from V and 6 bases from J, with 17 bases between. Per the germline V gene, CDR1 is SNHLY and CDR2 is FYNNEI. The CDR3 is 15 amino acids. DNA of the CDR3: TGTGCCAGCAGTAACTTTGCGGGGGCCATCAATGAGCAGTTCTTC. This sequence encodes CASSNFAGAINEQFF.

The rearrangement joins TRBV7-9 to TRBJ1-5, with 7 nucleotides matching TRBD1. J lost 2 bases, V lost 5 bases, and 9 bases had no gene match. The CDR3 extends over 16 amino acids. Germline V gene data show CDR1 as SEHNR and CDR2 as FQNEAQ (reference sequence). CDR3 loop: CASSLNRGWGNQPQHF. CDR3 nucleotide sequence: TGTGCCAGCAGCCTAAACAGGGGTTGGGGCAATCAGCCCCAGCATTTT.

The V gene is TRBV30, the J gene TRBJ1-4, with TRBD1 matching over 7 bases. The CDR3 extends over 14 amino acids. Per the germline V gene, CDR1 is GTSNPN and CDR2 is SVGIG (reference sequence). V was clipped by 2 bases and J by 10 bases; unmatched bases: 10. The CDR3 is CAWSSGTVPGKLFF. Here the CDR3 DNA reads TGTGCCTGGAGTTCCGGGACAGTCCCGGGAAAACTGTTTTTT.

The CDR3 DNA reads TGTGCCAGCAGCTCGACCGCGACTAGCGGGGGGTTCACAGATACGCAGTATTTT. Its translation is CASSSTATSGGFTDTQYF. The gene calls are TRBV7-9 and TRBJ2-3; 13 bases agree with TRBD2. The CDR3 is 18 amino acids. Germline CDR1 SEHNR, CDR2 FQNEAQ (reference sequence). The J segment lost 2 bases and the V segment lost 4 bases, leaving 9 bases of the junction unmatched.